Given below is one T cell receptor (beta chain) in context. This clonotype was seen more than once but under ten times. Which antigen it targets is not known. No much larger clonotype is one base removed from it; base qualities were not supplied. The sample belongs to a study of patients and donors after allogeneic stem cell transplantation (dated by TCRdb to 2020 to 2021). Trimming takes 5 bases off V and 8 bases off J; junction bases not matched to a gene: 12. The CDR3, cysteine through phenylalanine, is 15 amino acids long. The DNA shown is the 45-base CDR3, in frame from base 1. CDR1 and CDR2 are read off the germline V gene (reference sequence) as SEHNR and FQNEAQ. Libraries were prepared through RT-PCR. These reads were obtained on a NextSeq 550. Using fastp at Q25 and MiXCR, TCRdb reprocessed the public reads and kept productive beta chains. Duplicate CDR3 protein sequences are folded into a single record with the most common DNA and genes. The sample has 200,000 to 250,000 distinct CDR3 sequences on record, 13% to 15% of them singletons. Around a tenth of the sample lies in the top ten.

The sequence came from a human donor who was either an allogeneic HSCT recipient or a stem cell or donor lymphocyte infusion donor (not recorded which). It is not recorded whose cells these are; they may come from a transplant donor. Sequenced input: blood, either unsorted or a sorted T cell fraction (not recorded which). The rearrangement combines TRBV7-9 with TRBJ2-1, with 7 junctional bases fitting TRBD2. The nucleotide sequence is TGTGCCAGCAGCCCATGGAGGGAGGGAGAACATGAGCAGTTCTTC. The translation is CASSPWREGEHEQFF.